This T cell receptor (beta chain) was sequenced for a study of blood T cell repertoires in COVID-19. Study-wide background: COVID-19 samples from acute and convalescent phases originated in the United States, Italy and Spain. The cDNA or gDNA used as material had been derived from T cells, B-cell-depleted T cells, or PBMCs.

How the authors handled the data: Scientists estimated how many nucleated cells there were by amplifying reference gene primers. The protocol was immunoSEQ multiplex PCR, while the TCRdb copy is restricted to in-frame clones and leaves out a portion. V and J calls and clone size are given by that table; D and trimming were obtained from the DNA. Of roughly 53,000 clones in the sample, 90% were seen once. This CDR3 has 13 amino acids. Between the trimmed V and J ends, which lost 0 bases and 7 bases, there was a span of 10 bases. CDR1 ENHRY and CDR2 SYGVKD come from the germline V gene. Sequencing was carried out using peripheral blood. The V call is TRBV10-3, the J call TRBJ2-7; no definite D call. The receptor's source is a woman in her 40s with active COVID-19. CDR3 sequence: CAISESVADEQYF. The CDR3 nucleotides read TGTGCCATCAGTGAGTCGGTGGCAGATGAGCAGTACTTC.